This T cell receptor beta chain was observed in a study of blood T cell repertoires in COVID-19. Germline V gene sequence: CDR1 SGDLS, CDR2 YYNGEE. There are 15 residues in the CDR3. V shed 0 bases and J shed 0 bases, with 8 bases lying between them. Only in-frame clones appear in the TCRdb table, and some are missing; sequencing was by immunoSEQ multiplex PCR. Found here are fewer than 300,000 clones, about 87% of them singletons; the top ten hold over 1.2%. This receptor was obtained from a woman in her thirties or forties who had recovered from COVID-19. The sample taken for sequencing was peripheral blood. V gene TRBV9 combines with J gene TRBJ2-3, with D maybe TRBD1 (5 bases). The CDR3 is CASSVGGGSTDTQYF. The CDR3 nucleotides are TGTGCCAGCAGCGTAGGGGGCGGAAGCACAGATACGCAGTATTTT.